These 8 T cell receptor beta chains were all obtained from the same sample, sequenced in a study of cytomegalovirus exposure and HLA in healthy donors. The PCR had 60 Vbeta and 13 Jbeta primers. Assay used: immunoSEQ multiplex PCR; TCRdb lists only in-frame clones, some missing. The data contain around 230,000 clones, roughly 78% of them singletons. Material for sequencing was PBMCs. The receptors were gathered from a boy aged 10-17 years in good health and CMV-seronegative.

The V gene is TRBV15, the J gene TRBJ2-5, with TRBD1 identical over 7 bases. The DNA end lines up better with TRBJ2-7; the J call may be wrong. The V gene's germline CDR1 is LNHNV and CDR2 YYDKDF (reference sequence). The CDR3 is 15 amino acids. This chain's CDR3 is CATSRGGTVSYEQYF. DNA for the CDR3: TGTGCCACCAGCAGAGGAGGGACAGTCTCCTACGAGCAGTACTTC.

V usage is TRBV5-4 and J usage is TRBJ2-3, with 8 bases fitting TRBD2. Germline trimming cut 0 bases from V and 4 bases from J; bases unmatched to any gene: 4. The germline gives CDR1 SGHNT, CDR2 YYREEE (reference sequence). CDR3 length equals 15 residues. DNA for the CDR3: TGTGCCAGCAGCTTGGGACTAGCGAAGGCAGATACGCAGTATTTT. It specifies CASSLGLAKADTQYF.

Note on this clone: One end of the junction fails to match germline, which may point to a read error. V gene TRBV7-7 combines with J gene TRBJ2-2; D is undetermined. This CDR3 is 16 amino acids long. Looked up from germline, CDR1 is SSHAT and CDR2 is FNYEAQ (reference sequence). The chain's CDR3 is CASTPSLAVNTGELFF. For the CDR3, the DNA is TGTGCTAGCACTCCCTCCCTGGCCGTGAACACCGGGGAGCTGTTTTTT.

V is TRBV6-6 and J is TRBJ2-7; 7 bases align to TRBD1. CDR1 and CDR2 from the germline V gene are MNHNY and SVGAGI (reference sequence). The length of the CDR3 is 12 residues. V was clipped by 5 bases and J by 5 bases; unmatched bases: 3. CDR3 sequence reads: CASSTGVHEQYF. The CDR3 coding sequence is TGTGCCAGCAGTACAGGGGTGCACGAGCAGTACTTC.

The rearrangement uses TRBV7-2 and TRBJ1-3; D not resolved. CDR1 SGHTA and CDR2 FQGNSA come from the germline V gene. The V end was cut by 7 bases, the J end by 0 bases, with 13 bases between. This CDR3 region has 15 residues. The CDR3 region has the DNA TGTGCCAGCAACTCCGGTCCCATCTCTGGAAACACCATATATTTT. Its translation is CASNSGPISGNTIYF.

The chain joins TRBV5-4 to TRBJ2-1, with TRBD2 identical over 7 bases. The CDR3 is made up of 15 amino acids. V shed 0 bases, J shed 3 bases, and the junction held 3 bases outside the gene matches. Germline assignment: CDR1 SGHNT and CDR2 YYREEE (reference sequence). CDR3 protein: CASSLDGGGYNEQFF. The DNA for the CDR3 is TGTGCCAGCAGCTTGGATGGCGGGGGCTACAATGAGCAGTTCTTC.

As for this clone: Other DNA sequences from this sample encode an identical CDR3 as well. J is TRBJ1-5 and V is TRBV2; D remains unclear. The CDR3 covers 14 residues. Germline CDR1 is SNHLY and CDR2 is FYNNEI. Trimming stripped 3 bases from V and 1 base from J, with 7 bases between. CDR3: CASSDYRSNQPQHF. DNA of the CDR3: TGTGCCAGCAGTGACTACAGAAGCAATCAGCCCCAGCATTTT.

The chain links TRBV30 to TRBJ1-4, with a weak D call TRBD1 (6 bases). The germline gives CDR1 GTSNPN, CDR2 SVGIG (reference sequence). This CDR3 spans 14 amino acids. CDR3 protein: CARSGEGTNEKLFF. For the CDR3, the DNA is TGTGCTCGATCAGGGGAAGGAACTAATGAAAAACTGTTTTTT.